What follows is one T cell receptor beta chain and its context. Its antigen remains unidentified. The length of the CDR3 is 15 residues. CDR1 is SEHNR, CDR2 FQNEAQ, per germline (reference sequence). The V end lost 1 base, the J end lost 4 bases, and 13 bases lay between the germline ends. This sample's TCRbeta library carried unique molecular identifier barcodes. A single record per CDR3 protein comes from TCRdb applying MiXCR to the PCR reads. The data show about 250,000 distinct CDR3 sequences, with 20% to 30% seen just once and 4% to 5.5% held by the top ten. This sample was taken from a study of T-cell reconstitution after alpha-beta-depleted transplantation in children. Findings of the study overall: The high TCRbeta diversity at day 60 in some patients came from surviving recipient T cells and thymic progenitors. One year post-transplant, T-cell counts and diversity were largely derived from T cells produced anew.

This TCR came from a female patient between 2 and 15 years old who had a stem cell transplant for congenital amegakaryocytic thrombocytopenia, so the T cells may come from the graft donor. This chain connects TRBV7-9 to TRBJ1-2; D may be TRBD1 (6 bases). The sample in question was PBMCs, mostly from graft donor cells, obtained 360 days after TCRalphabeta/CD19-depleted stem cell transplant. This CDR3 is CASSLGAGEIYGYTF. The CDR3 DNA follows: TGTGCCAGCAGCTTAGGAGCAGGGGAGATCTATGGCTACACCTTC.